The 32 T cell receptor beta chains given below trace back to one sample, sequenced in a study of response to subunit inactivated influenza vaccine. TCRdb reprocessed the RT-PCR reads with MiXCR, giving one entry per CDR3 protein. This table holds about 700,000 distinct CDR3 sequences, 14% found once. The sequencing here drew on PBMCs from blood, taken 14 to 15 days before vaccination. These receptors were taken from a man in his fifties who received an inactivated influenza vaccine.

In its sample, this clonotype was seen many times. The chain has TRBV12-3 or TRBV12-4 and TRBJ2-3; no definite D call. V was clipped by 2 bases and J by 5 bases, with 5 bases between them. The CDR3 runs 12 residues. For the CDR3, the DNA is TGTGCCAGCAGTTTAAGAGTAGATACGCAGTATTTT. Translation gives CASSLRVDTQYF.

This clonotype was observed a few times. In DNA form, the CDR3 reads TGTGCCAGCAACTACAGGGGGGCGATCTCTGGGGCCAACGTCCTGACTTTC. This translates into CASNYRGAISGANVLTF. V usage is TRBV6-2 or TRBV6-3 and J usage is TRBJ2-6, with TRBD1 matching 8 bases. The junction had 8 bases not matched to a gene; V was cut back by 7 bases and J by 0 bases. From germline, CDR1 is MNHEY and CDR2 SVGEGT. This CDR3 is 17 amino acids long.

This clonotype has at least ten counts. This sequence joins TRBV12-3 or TRBV12-4 and TRBJ2-3; weak D call: TRBD1 (5 bases). The length of the CDR3 is 14 residues. Trimming took 3 bases from V and 3 from J, leaving 10 bases between them. In DNA, the CDR3 is TGTGCCAGCAGTTTTGGCCAGGGAACAGATACGCAGTATTTT. This gives the protein CASSFGQGTDTQYF.

The V and J genes are TRBV3-1 and TRBJ1-1; 8 nucleotides agree with TRBD1. V trimming: 3 bases; J trimming: 10 bases; junction bases outside the gene matches: 1. Germline lookup yields CDR1 LGHDT and CDR2 YNNKEL (reference sequence). This CDR3 has 11 amino acids. CDR3 region: CASSQTGAAFF. CDR3 in DNA: TGTGCCAGCAGCCAGACAGGGGCAGCTTTCTTT.

This clonotype has a handful of counts. J is TRBJ2-2 and V is TRBV7-2, with 9 bases aligning to TRBD1. J lost 7 bases, V lost 5 bases, and 11 bases had no gene match. Looked up from germline, CDR1 is SGHTA and CDR2 is FQGNSA. The CDR3 loop spans 16 amino acids. Here the CDR3 reads CASSLSGQGFLGELFF. Written as DNA, the CDR3 is TGTGCCAGCAGCCTTTCGGGACAGGGTTTTCTCGGGGAGCTGTTTTTT.

The chain uses TRBV28 and TRBJ2-6, with D unclear. Germline V lookup: CDR1 MDHEN, CDR2 SYDVKM. The V end lost 4 bases, the J end lost 0 bases, and 19 bases lay between the germline ends. This CDR3 comprises 19 residues. The CDR3, as DNA: TGTGCCAGCAGTTCATACGGACGGAGTAGTATCTCTGGGGCCAACGTCCTGACTTTC. Translation gives CASSSYGRSSISGANVLTF.

The gene calls are TRBV20-1 and TRBJ2-1; D is possibly TRBD2 (6 bases). The CDR3 covers 14 residues. Trimming pared 1 base from V and 4 bases from J, leaving 11 bases between. Germline CDR1 and CDR2: DFQATT and SNEGSKA (reference sequence). The DNA for the CDR3 is TGCAGTGCTAGAGGGTTAGCGGAGTACAATGAGCAGTTCTTC. This sequence encodes CSARGLAEYNEQFF.

This clonotype turned up a few times. V and J are TRBV9 and TRBJ2-1, with 13 bases lining up with TRBD2. CDR3 length: 17 residues. Germline CDR1 is SGDLS and CDR2 is YYNGEE. The V and J ends lost 4 bases and 4 bases, in that order; junction bases with no gene match: 8. DNA of the CDR3: TGTGCCAGCAGCACCGGACTAGCGGGAGAGTTTTACAATGAGCAGTTCTTC. It specifies CASSTGLAGEFYNEQFF.

The sample holds a few counts of this clonotype. The chain joins TRBV6-7 to TRBJ2-1, with TRBD2 identical over 10 bases. TRBV6-7 is sorted into the ORF group, with uncertain function. The V and J ends lost 5 bases and 4 bases, in that order; junction bases with no gene match: 8. CDR3 length: 16 amino acids. CDR3: CASSNHPGLAYNEQFF. As DNA, the CDR3 is TGTGCCAGCAGTAACCACCCGGGACTAGCGTACAATGAGCAGTTCTTC.

This clonotype showed up many times. The chain recombines TRBV4-2 with TRBJ2-1; 7 bases match TRBD2. V lost 3 bases to trimming and J lost 9 bases; unmatched junction nucleotides: 11. CDR1 is LGHNA, CDR2 YNFKEQ, per germline. The CDR3 extends over 15 amino acids. CDR3 bases: TGTGCCAGCAGCCAGGTTCGCGGGAGCGAGGCTGAGCAGTTCTTC. It encodes CASSQVRGSEAEQFF.

This clonotype has only a few counts. The chain is built from TRBV3-1 and TRBJ2-2; a weak D match, TRBD1 (6 bases). Germline V gene data show CDR1 as LGHDT and CDR2 as YNNKEL (reference sequence). This CDR3 contains 15 residues. V gave up 3 bases and J gave up 3 bases, with 11 bases separating them. The CDR3 reads CASSHKDSDTGELFF. CDR3 nucleotide sequence: TGTGCCAGCAGCCACAAGGACAGTGACACCGGGGAGCTGTTTTTT.

V and J are TRBV4-2 and TRBJ2-2; 8 positions match TRBD2. CDR3 length equals 19 residues. After removal of 4 bases from V and 4 bases from J, the junction contained 17 bases not matched to a gene. Germline V lookup: CDR1 LGHNA, CDR2 YNFKEQ. CDR3 region: CASSPNGGAQGTGTGELFF. DNA of the CDR3: TGTGCCAGCAGCCCCAACGGGGGGGCCCAAGGAACGGGCACCGGGGAGCTGTTTTTT.

This clonotype was found a few times. The J gene is TRBJ2-7, the V gene TRBV18; D perhaps matches TRBD1 (5 bases). Germline V lookup: CDR1 KGHSH, CDR2 LQKENI. V was trimmed by 1 base and J by 6 bases, leaving 7 bases between them. This CDR3 comprises 12 residues. The CDR3 DNA reads as TGTGCCAGCTCACCACTGGGGCGCGAGCAGTACTTC. This codes for CASSPLGREQYF.

This clonotype was observed a few times. The CDR3 coding sequence is TGCAGTGCTAGAGAGTTCTTGAGGGGGGCGAGCAATGAGCAGTTCTTC. Residues: CSAREFLRGASNEQFF. This sequence joins TRBV20-1 and TRBJ2-1, with D possibly called TRBD1 or TRBD2 (6 bases each). This CDR3 region has 16 residues. Germline assignment: CDR1 DFQATT and CDR2 SNEGSKA (reference sequence). V dropped 0 bases and J dropped 6 bases, with 18 bases sitting between them.

The chain links TRBV6-1 to TRBJ2-1, with 7 bases lining up with TRBD2. Trimming took 3 bases from V and 6 from J; bases not matched to a gene: 17. Per the germline V gene, CDR1 is MNHNS and CDR2 is SASEGT. CDR3 size: 18 residues. CDR3 sequence: CASSDVLAAGPKINEQFF. The CDR3 nucleotides are TGTGCCAGCAGTGACGTCCTAGCGGCAGGGCCAAAAATCAATGAGCAGTTCTTC.

This clonotype was counted between two and nine times. V gene TRBV6-1 combines with J gene TRBJ2-2; 11 bases map to TRBD2. Losses at the gene ends were 7 bases for V and 6 bases for J; bases not matched to a gene: 4. From germline, CDR1 is MNHNS and CDR2 SASEGT. This CDR3 region has 14 residues. CDR3 in DNA: TGTGCCAGCACGACTAGCGGGAAGTCCGGGGAGCTGTTTTTT. Translating gives CASTTSGKSGELFF.

The table lists this clonotype with many counts. The chain has TRBV6-1 and TRBJ1-3; 7 bases fit TRBD1. Germline V gives CDR1 MNHNS, CDR2 SASEGT. After removal of 7 bases from V and 0 bases from J, the junction contained 6 bases not matched to a gene. CDR3 length: 15 amino acids. The CDR3 nucleotides are TGTGCCAGCACCAGGACAGGCGACTCTGGAAACACCATATATTTT. The encoded protein is CASTRTGDSGNTIYF.

The V and J genes are TRBV20-1 and TRBJ2-7, with 9 bases lining up with TRBD2. The V and J ends lost 1 base and 0 bases, in that order; junction bases with no gene match: 4. Per the germline V gene, CDR1 is DFQATT and CDR2 is SNEGSKA (reference sequence). The CDR3 is 15 residues long. The CDR3 DNA sequence: TGCAGTGCTAGAGGACTAGCGGTCCCCTCCTACGAGCAGTACTTC. As protein: CSARGLAVPSYEQYF.

The chain combines TRBV7-9 with TRBJ2-2, with D possibly matching TRBD1 (5 bases). Germline V gives CDR1 SEHNR, CDR2 FQNEAQ (reference sequence). V was pared by 3 bases and J by 0 bases, with 8 bases between. CDR3 length: 15 amino acids. CDR3 loop: CASSFETANTGELFF. The DNA for the CDR3 is TGTGCCAGCAGCTTCGAGACAGCGAACACCGGGGAGCTGTTTTTT.

This clonotype was detected only a few times. The genes are TRBV15 and TRBJ2-3; D is undetermined. CDR1 LNHNV and CDR2 YYDKDF come from the germline V gene (reference sequence). Trimming cost V 2 bases and J 1 base, with 16 bases left between them. The CDR3 covers 17 residues. The CDR3 loop is CATSRTRSNWGTDTQYF. The DNA for the CDR3 is TGTGCCACCAGCAGAACCCGGAGCAATTGGGGCACAGATACGCAGTATTTT.

This clonotype has more than one count but fewer than ten. The V and J genes are TRBV27 and TRBJ2-7; D is tentatively TRBD1 or TRBD2 (5 bases each). Germline V CDR1 and CDR2: MNHEY, SMNVEV (reference sequence). The ends were cut back, 5 bases at V and 0 bases at J, with 17 bases in the middle. The CDR3 totals 16 residues. CDR3 bases: TGTGCCAGCAGTCCTTCCACCGGGACGCTCTCCTACGAGCAGTACTTC. Protein: CASSPSTGTLSYEQYF.

CDR3 nucleotides: TGTGCCAGCAGTTCATTGTCCGGCCAAGAGACCCAGTACTTC. Its protein is CASSSLSGQETQYF. The chain recombines TRBV27 with TRBJ2-5, with D unclear. There are 14 residues in the CDR3. Trimming removed 4 bases at V and 1 base at J, with 10 bases between. Germline V gives CDR1 MNHEY, CDR2 SMNVEV (reference sequence).

This clonotype was counted only a few times. The genes are TRBV7-2 and TRBJ1-2, with D possibly TRBD1 on 6 matching bases. This CDR3 is built from 13 residues. V was trimmed by 1 base and J by 5 bases, leaving 8 bases between them. From germline, CDR1 is SGHTA and CDR2 FQGNSA. The CDR3 DNA is TGTGCCAGCAGCTTAGTTCAGGGGTATGGCTACACCTTC. It translates to CASSLVQGYGYTF.

The chain carries TRBV28 and TRBJ1-5; 7 nucleotides line up with TRBD1. This CDR3 is built from 15 residues. V gave up 6 bases and J gave up 0 bases; unmatched junction bases: 5. The germline V gene has CDR1 MDHEN and CDR2 SYDVKM. CDR3 bases: TGTGCCAGCAGGCAAGGGACAGATAGCAATCAGCCCCAGCATTTT. This codes for CASRQGTDSNQPQHF.

This clonotype was detected a few times. The chain joins TRBV12-3 or TRBV12-4 to TRBJ2-3; 8 bases agree with TRBD1. V trimming: 4 bases; J trimming: 3 bases; junction bases outside the gene matches: 3. The length of the CDR3 is 14 residues. CDR3 protein: CASSYGQGTDTQYF. DNA of the CDR3: TGTGCCAGCAGTTACGGACAGGGTACAGATACGCAGTATTTT.

In its sample, this clonotype was seen a few times. The rearrangement uses TRBV10-3 and TRBJ2-5, with D hard to call. V gave up 5 bases and J gave up 5 bases, with 9 bases separating them. The CDR3 loop spans 12 amino acids. From germline, CDR1 is ENHRY and CDR2 SYGVKD. This chain's CDR3 is CAISQDGETQYF. The CDR3 nucleotides are TGTGCCATCAGTCAGGACGGTGAGACCCAGTACTTC.

Only a few counts were recorded for this clonotype. The V gene is TRBV10-3, the J gene TRBJ2-5; 8 nucleotides line up with TRBD2. CDR1 and CDR2 (germline): ENHRY, SYGVKD. The CDR3 totals 14 residues. V gave up 2 bases and J gave up 8 bases; unmatched junction bases: 7. CDR3 nucleotides: TGTGCCATCAGTGAGGGGACTAGTATAACAACCCAGTACTTC. This gives the protein CAISEGTSITTQYF.

This chain uses TRBV20-1 with TRBJ2-5; no definite D call. This CDR3 comprises 13 residues. Germline CDR1 DFQATT, CDR2 SNEGSKA (reference sequence). Between the trimmed V and J ends, which lost 3 bases and 5 bases, there was a span of 13 bases. The CDR3 coding sequence is TGCAGTGCTAGCCGGACCGTCCGGGAGACCCAGTACTTC. Amino acids: CSASRTVRETQYF.

There are a few counts of this clonotype. Written as DNA, the CDR3 is TGTGCCAGCAGCCTAACTCAGCGAGGGGGCCCAGAGACCCAGTACTTC. Translation: CASSLTQRGGPETQYF. The chain uses TRBV7-6 and TRBJ2-5; TRBD1 aligns across 7 bases. CDR1 SGHVS and CDR2 FNYEAQ come from the germline V gene. With 5 bases clipped from V and 4 bases from J, the junction kept 13 bases outside the gene matches. The CDR3 sequence is 16 residues long.

This clonotype turned up a few times. The chain joins TRBV11-2 to TRBJ2-1; perhaps TRBD2 as D (5 bases). CDR1 SGHAT and CDR2 FQNNGV come from the germline V gene. The CDR3 is made up of 16 amino acids. V was clipped by 2 bases and J by 2 bases, with 13 bases between them. CDR3 protein: CASSLSAAAAYNEQFF. The CDR3, as DNA: TGTGCCAGCAGCTTATCAGCGGCAGCGGCCTACAATGAGCAGTTCTTC.

This clonotype was picked up a small number of times. This rearrangement joins TRBV6-2 or TRBV6-3 to TRBJ2-5, with a possible D match to TRBD1 (6 bases). The CDR3 is made up of 14 amino acids. Germline CDR1 and CDR2: MNHEY and SVGEGT. V was pared by 7 bases and J by 5 bases, with 17 bases between. CDR3 amino acids: CASIKTGIFETQYF. CDR3 in DNA: TGTGCCAGCATTAAAACAGGGATTTTCGAGACCCAGTACTTC.

The CDR3 loop reads CASRLLTGREQYF. The CDR3 DNA sequence: TGTGCCAGCAGACTACTGACAGGCCGCGAGCAGTACTTC. The V call is TRBV7-2, the J call TRBJ2-7; D is possibly TRBD1 (6 bases). Germline CDR1 is SGHTA and CDR2 is FQGNSA. The V and J ends lost 6 bases and 6 bases respectively, with 15 bases between them. CDR3 length: 13 residues.